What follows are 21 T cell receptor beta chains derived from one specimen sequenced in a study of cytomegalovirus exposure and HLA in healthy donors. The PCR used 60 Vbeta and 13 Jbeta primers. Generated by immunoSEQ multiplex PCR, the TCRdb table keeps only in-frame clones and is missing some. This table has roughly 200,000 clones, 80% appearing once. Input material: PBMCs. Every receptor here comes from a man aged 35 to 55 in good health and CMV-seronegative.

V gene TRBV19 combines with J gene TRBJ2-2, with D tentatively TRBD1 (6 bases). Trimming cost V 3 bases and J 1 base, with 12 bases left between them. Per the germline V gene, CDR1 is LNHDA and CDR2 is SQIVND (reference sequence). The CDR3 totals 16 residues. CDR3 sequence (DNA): TGTGCCAGTAGTATGGGACAAGGGGGGAACACCGGGGAGCTGTTTTTT. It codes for CASSMGQGGNTGELFF. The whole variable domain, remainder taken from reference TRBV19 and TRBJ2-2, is DGGITQSPKYLFRKEGQNVTLSCEQNLNHDAMYWYRQDPGQGLRLIYYSQIVNDFQKGDIAEGYSVSREKKESFPLTVTSAQKNPTAFYLCASSMGQGGNTGELFFGEGSRLTVL.

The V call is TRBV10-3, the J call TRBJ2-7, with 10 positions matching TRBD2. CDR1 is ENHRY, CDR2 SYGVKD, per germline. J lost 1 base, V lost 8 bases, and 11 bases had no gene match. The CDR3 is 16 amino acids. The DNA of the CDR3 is TGTGCCATCCAAATAGCGGGGGGCCCCCTTTCCTACGAGCAGTACTTC. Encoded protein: CAIQIAGGPLSYEQYF.

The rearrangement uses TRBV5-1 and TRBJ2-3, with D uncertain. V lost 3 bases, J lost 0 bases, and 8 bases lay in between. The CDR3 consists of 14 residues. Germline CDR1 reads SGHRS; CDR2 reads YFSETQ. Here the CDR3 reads CASSYTESTDTQYF. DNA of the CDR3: TGCGCCAGCAGCTACACAGAGAGCACAGATACGCAGTATTTT.

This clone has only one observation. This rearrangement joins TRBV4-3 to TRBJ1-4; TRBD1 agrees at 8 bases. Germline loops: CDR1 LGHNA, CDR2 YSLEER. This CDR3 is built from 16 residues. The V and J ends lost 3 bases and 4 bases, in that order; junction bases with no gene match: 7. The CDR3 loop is CASSHYSGGVNEKLFF. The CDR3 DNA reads TGCGCCAGCAGCCACTACTCAGGGGGCGTTAATGAAAAACTGTTTTTT.

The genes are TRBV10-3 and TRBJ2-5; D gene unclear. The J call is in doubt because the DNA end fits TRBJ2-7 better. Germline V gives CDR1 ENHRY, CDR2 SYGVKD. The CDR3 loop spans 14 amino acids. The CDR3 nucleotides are TGTGCCATCACCCCGTCAGTGGGCTTTAACGAGCAGTACTTC. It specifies CAITPSVGFNEQYF.

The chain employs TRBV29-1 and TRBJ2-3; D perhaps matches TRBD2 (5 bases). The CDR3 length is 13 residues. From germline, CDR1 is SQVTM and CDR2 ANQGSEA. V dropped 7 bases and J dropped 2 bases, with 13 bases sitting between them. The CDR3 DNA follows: TGCAGCGCCCCGGACTTTTCCACAGATACGCAGTATTTT. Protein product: CSAPDFSTDTQYF.

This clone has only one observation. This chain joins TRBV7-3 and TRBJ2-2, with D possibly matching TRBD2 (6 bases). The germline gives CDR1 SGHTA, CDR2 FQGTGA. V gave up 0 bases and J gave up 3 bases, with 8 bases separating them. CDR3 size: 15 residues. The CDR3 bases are TGTGCCAGCAGCTTAACCAGGGACTACACCGGGGAGCTGTTTTTT. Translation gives CASSLTRDYTGELFF.

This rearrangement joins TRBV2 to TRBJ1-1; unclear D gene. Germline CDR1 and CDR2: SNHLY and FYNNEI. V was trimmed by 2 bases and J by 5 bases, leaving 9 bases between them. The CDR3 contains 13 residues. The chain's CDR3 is CASSERGRTEAFF. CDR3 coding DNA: TGTGCCAGCAGTGAAAGAGGGAGAACTGAAGCTTTCTTT.

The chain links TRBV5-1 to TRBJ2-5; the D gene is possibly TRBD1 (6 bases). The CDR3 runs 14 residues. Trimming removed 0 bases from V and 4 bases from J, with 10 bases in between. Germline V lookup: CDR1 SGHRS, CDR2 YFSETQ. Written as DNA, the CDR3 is TGCGCCAGCAGCTTGGAACAGGGTGGAGAGACCCAGTACTTC. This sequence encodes CASSLEQGGETQYF.

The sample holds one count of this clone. CDR3: CASSKTERNTEAFF. The CDR3 region has the DNA TGTGCCAGCTCTAAGACAGAGAGGAACACTGAAGCTTTCTTT. The chain combines TRBV18 with TRBJ1-1; tentative D call: TRBD1 (5 bases). V was cut by 6 bases and J by 1 base, with 12 bases left in between. CDR1 is KGHSH and CDR2 is LQKENI in the germline V gene. CDR3 length: 14 amino acids.

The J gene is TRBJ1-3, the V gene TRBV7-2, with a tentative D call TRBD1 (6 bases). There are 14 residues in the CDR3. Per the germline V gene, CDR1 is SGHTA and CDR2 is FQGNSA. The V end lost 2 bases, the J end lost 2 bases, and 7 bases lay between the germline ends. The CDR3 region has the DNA TGTGCCAGCAGCTTAAACAGGGCTGGAAACACCATATATTTT. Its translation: CASSLNRAGNTIYF. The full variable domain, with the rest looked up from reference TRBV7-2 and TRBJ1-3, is GAGVSQSPSNKVTEKGKDVELRCDPISGHTALYWYRQSLGQGLEFLIYFQGNSAPDKSGLPSDRFSAERTGGSVSTLTIQRTQQEDSAVYLCASSLNRAGNTIYFGEGSWLTVV.

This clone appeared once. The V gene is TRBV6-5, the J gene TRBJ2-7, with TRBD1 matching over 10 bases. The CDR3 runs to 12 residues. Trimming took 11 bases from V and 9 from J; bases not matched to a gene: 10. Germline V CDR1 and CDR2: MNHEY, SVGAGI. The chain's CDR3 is CAGKGTGEGQYF. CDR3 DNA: TGTGCCGGGAAGGGGACAGGGGAAGGGCAGTACTTC.

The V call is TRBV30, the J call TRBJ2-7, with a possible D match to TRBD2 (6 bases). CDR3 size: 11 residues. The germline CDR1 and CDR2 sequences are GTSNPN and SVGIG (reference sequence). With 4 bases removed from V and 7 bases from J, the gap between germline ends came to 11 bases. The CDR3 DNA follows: TGTGCCTGGAAAACGGGGAGGGAGCAGTACTTC. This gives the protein CAWKTGREQYF.

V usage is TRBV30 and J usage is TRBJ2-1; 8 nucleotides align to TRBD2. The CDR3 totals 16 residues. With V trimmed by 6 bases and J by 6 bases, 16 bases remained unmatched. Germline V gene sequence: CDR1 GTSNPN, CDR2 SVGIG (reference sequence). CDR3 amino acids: CACRVLAGVRTNEQFF. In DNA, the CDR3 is TGTGCCTGCCGAGTTCTAGCGGGTGTACGTACCAATGAGCAGTTCTTC.

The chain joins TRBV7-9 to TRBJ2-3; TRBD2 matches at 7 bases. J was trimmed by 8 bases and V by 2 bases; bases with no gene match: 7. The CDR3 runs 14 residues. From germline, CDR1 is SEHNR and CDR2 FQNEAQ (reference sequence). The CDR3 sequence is CASSLQSGAGTQYF. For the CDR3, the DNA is TGTGCCAGCAGCTTACAGAGCGGGGCTGGTACGCAGTATTTT.

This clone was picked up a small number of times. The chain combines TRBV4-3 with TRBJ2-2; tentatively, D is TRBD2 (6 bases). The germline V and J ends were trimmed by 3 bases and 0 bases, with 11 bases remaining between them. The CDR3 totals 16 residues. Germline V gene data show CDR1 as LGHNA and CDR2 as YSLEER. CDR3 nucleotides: TGCGCCAGCAGCCAGTCGGCGGGGCCGAACACCGGGGAGCTGTTTTTT. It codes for CASSQSAGPNTGELFF.

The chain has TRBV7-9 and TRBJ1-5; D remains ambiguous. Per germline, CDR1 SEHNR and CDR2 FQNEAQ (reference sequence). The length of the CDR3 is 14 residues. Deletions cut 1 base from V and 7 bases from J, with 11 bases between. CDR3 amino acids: CASSLGGAEQPQHF. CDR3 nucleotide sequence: TGTGCCAGCAGCTTAGGGGGAGCGGAACAGCCCCAGCATTTT.

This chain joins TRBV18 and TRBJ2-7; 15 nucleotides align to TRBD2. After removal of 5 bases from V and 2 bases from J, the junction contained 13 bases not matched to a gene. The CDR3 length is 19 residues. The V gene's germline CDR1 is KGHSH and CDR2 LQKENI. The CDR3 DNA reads TGTGCCAGCTCAACAGTACCGGGACTAGCGGGGGGTCACACCTACGAGCAGTACTTC. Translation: CASSTVPGLAGGHTYEQYF.

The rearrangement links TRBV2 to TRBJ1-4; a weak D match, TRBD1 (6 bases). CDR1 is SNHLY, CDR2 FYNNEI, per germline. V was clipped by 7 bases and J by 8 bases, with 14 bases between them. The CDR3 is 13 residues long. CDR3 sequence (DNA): TGTGCCAGCAAGCTGCCGGGACACGAAAAACTGTTTTTT. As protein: CASKLPGHEKLFF.

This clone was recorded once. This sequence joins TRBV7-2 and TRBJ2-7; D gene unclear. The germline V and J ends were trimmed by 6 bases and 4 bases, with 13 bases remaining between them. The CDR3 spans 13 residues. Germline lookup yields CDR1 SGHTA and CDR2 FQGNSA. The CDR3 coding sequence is TGTGCCAGCAGTCATCCAATCCTATACGAGCAGTACTTC. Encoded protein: CASSHPILYEQYF. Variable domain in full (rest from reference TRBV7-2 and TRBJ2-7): GAGVSQSPSNKVTEKGKDVELRCDPISGHTALYWYRQSLGQGLEFLIYFQGNSAPDKSGLPSDRFSAERTGGSVSTLTIQRTQQEDSAVYLCASSHPILYEQYFGPGTRLTVT.

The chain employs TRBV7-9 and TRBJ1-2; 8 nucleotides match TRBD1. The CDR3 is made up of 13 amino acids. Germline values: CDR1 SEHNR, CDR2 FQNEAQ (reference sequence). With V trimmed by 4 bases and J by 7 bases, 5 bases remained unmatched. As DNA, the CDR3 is TGTGCCAGCAGCTCGGACAGGGTTCGTGGCTACACCTTC. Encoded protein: CASSSDRVRGYTF.